Each of the 24 T cell receptor beta chains below was sequenced from the same sample in a study of cytomegalovirus exposure and HLA in healthy donors. Both 60 Vbeta primers and 13 Jbeta primers went into the PCR. Assay: immunoSEQ multiplex PCR; the TCRdb copy retains only in-frame clones and omits some. Of roughly 100,000 clones in the sample, 75% were seen once. The sample taken for sequencing was PBMCs. All receptors derive from a middle-aged man in good health and CMV-seronegative.

This clone showed up many times. The chain links TRBV19 to TRBJ1-5, with 12 nucleotides matching TRBD1. V lost 6 bases to trimming and J lost 2 bases; unmatched junction nucleotides: 5. Germline V gene lookup returns CDR1 LNHDA and CDR2 SQIVND (reference sequence). This CDR3 has 16 amino acids. The CDR3 sequence: CASSTGTGGRNQPQHF. The CDR3, as DNA: TGTGCCAGTAGCACGGGGACAGGGGGCCGCAATCAGCCCCAGCATTTT. The full variable domain, its missing parts supplied by reference TRBV19 and TRBJ1-5, is DGGITQSPKYLFRKEGQNVTLSCEQNLNHDAMYWYRQDPGQGLRLIYYSQIVNDFQKGDIAEGYSVSREKKESFPLTVTSAQKNPTAFYLCASSTGTGGRNQPQHFGDGTRLSIL.

This chain links TRBV7-2 with TRBJ1-5; the D is unclear. The CDR3 is 13 amino acids. CDR1 and CDR2 from the germline V gene are SGHTA and FQGNSA. V lost 3 bases and J lost 10, with 13 bases in between. The DNA for the CDR3 is TGTGCCAGCAGCTTTTCTACTGCAGGCCCCCAGCATTTT. Translation gives CASSFSTAGPQHF.

The V and J genes are TRBV6-5 and TRBJ2-5; a possible D gene is TRBD1 (6 bases). The J call is doubtful: the DNA matches TRBJ2-7 better. CDR3 size: 14 residues. Germline V CDR1 and CDR2: MNHEY, SVGAGI. Here the CDR3 reads CASSLQGPVYEQYF. For the CDR3, the DNA is TGTGCCAGCAGTTTACAGGGACCCGTCTACGAGCAGTACTTC.

The CDR3 here is CASSSGTGVLNTEAFF. The CDR3, as DNA: TGTGCCAGCAGTTCGGGGACGGGGGTCTTGAACACTGAAGCTTTCTTT. This sequence joins TRBV28 and TRBJ1-1; D may be TRBD1 (5 bases). CDR3 length equals 16 residues. V shed 4 bases and J shed 0 bases, with 15 bases lying between them. The germline V gene encodes CDR1 MDHEN and CDR2 SYDVKM.

This clone showed up just a few times. The chain carries TRBV18 and TRBJ2-7; 7 nucleotides align to TRBD1. From germline, CDR1 is KGHSH and CDR2 LQKENI. This CDR3 spans 15 amino acids. V trimming: 3 bases; J trimming: 2 bases; junction bases outside the gene matches: 7. The CDR3 here is CASSPTRTGAYEQYF. CDR3 DNA: TGTGCCAGCTCACCCACTCGGACAGGAGCCTACGAGCAGTACTTC. The full variable domain, with the rest looked up from reference TRBV18 and TRBJ2-7, is NAGVMQNPRHLVRRRGQEARLRCSPMKGHSHVYWYRQLPEEGLKFMVYLQKENIIDESGMPKERFSAEFPKEGPSILRIQQVVRGDSAAYFCASSPTRTGAYEQYFGPGTRLTVT.

The rearrangement uses TRBV5-6 and TRBJ1-2, with 7 bases lining up with TRBD1. The CDR3 sequence is 17 residues long. CDR1 SGHDT and CDR2 YYEEEE come from the germline V gene. With 1 base clipped from V and 4 bases from J, the junction kept 13 bases outside the gene matches. In DNA form, the CDR3 reads TGTGCCAGCAGCTTGAGGGACAGCTTTGCGGCCAGCTATGGCTACACCTTC. Encoded protein: CASSLRDSFAASYGYTF.

The chain carries TRBV23-1 and TRBJ2-1; 7 bases are shared with TRBD1. TRBV23-1 is flagged as an ORF with uncertain function. Trimming at V came to 4 bases and at J to 4 bases, leaving 1 base not matched to a gene. CDR3 length equals 13 residues. The DNA of the CDR3 is TGCGCCAGCAGTCGGGGACAGTACAATGAGCAGTTCTTC. Its protein product is CASSRGQYNEQFF.

V is TRBV6-1 and J is TRBJ1-5; D unresolved. In germline, CDR1 is MNHNS, CDR2 SASEGT. This CDR3 is 12 amino acids long. Trimming took off 7 bases at V and 2 bases at J, with 6 bases between the two ends. CDR3 protein: CASINGNQPQHF. The CDR3 DNA reads as TGTGCCAGCATTAATGGCAATCAGCCCCAGCATTTT.

The rearrangement links TRBV7-9 to TRBJ2-7, with TRBD1 matching 8 bases. V shed 4 bases, J shed 6 bases, and the junction held 8 bases outside the gene matches. The CDR3 totals 14 residues. Germline CDR1 and CDR2: SEHNR and FQNEAQ (reference sequence). In nucleotides, the CDR3 is TGTGCCAGCAGCTCCGGACAGGGAATTTTCGAGCAGTACTTC. This gives the protein CASSSGQGIFEQYF.

This chain joins TRBV7-6 and TRBJ1-1; 7 bases align to TRBD1. Unmatched junction bases numbered 0, after V lost 4 bases and J lost 1 base. The CDR3 spans 13 residues. In germline, CDR1 is SGHVS, CDR2 FNYEAQ. CDR3 residues: CASSYRGNTEAFF. In DNA form, the CDR3 reads TGTGCCAGCAGCTACAGGGGGAACACTGAAGCTTTCTTT.

The chain links TRBV29-1 to TRBJ2-1, with D possibly being TRBD2 (6 bases). Trimming removed 6 bases from V and 0 bases from J, with 9 bases in between. The CDR3 covers 13 residues. Germline lookup yields CDR1 SQVTM and CDR2 ANQGSEA. The CDR3 DNA follows: TGCAGCGTCACCGGGAGCTCCTACAATGAGCAGTTCTTC. Protein: CSVTGSSYNEQFF.

The chain employs TRBV6-6 and TRBJ2-1; 12 bases are a match to TRBD1. J gave up 8 bases and V 6 bases, and 5 bases lay outside the gene matches. Per the germline V gene, CDR1 is MNHNY and CDR2 is SVGAGI (reference sequence). The CDR3 consists of 14 residues. The CDR3 sequence: CASRPGQGADEQFF. In nucleotides, the CDR3 is TGTGCCAGCAGGCCGGGACAGGGGGCGGATGAGCAGTTCTTC.

The CDR3 here is CASSGRDRVIHEQFF. CDR3 nucleotide sequence: TGTGCCAGCAGCGGCCGGGACAGGGTTATCCATGAGCAGTTCTTC. The chain combines TRBV5-6 with TRBJ2-1; 9 bases match TRBD1. The trim removed 4 bases at V and 8 bases at J, leaving 10 bases unmatched. The CDR3 spans 15 residues. Germline assignment: CDR1 SGHDT and CDR2 YYEEEE.

The V gene is TRBV10-2, the J gene TRBJ2-1; D perhaps matches TRBD1 (6 bases). The V end was cut by 3 bases, the J end by 8 bases, with 11 bases between. CDR1 is WSHSY, CDR2 SAAADI, per germline. The CDR3 totals 13 residues. The CDR3 DNA reads as TGCGCCAGCAGTGACCCAGGGGTTGATGAGCAGTTCTTC. Protein product: CASSDPGVDEQFF.

The genes are TRBV6-5 and TRBJ2-1; TRBD2 agrees at 9 bases. The CDR3 totals 14 residues. Trimming at V came to 6 bases and at J to 9 bases, leaving 9 bases not matched to a gene. Per germline, CDR1 MNHEY and CDR2 SVGAGI. CDR3 in amino acids: CASRSPGLASEQFF. CDR3 nucleotide sequence: TGTGCCAGCAGAAGCCCGGGACTAGCTAGTGAGCAGTTCTTC.

V is TRBV6-5 and J is TRBJ1-2; D may be TRBD1 (5 bases). Per the germline V gene, CDR1 is MNHEY and CDR2 is SVGAGI. The CDR3 extends over 16 amino acids. The V end lost 0 bases, the J end lost 5 bases, and 16 bases lay between the germline ends. CDR3 protein: CASSYSGPAGQYGYTF. DNA for the CDR3: TGTGCCAGCAGTTACTCGGGGCCGGCAGGGCAGTATGGCTACACCTTC.

The rearrangement uses TRBV6-1 and TRBJ2-5, with TRBD1 identical over 8 bases. The DNA end is a closer match to TRBJ2-7, so the J assignment may be wrong. CDR3 length: 16 residues. Germline V lookup: CDR1 MNHNS, CDR2 SASEGT. The CDR3 loop reads CASSEEAGGETYEQYF. The CDR3 DNA reads TGTGCCAGCAGTGAAGAGGCAGGGGGCGAAACCTACGAGCAGTACTTC.

V usage is TRBV27 and J usage is TRBJ1-5; tentative D call: TRBD1 (5 bases). Looked up from germline, CDR1 is MNHEY and CDR2 is SMNVEV (reference sequence). Trimming removed 5 bases at V and 0 bases at J, with 8 bases between. CDR3 length: 14 amino acids. The CDR3 reads CASSRGYSNQPQHF. The CDR3 DNA reads TGTGCCAGCAGTAGGGGCTATAGCAATCAGCCCCAGCATTTT.

The V call is TRBV7-9, the J call TRBJ1-2; D perhaps matches TRBD1 (6 bases). The V gene's germline CDR1 is SEHNR and CDR2 FQNEAQ (reference sequence). V lost 5 bases and J lost 4, with 17 bases in between. CDR3 length equals 15 residues. This CDR3 reads CASSPADRSSYGYTF. The CDR3 DNA reads as TGTGCCAGCAGCCCCGCCGACAGGAGCTCCTATGGCTACACCTTC.

This clone showed up just once. This rearrangement joins TRBV12-5 to TRBJ2-6, with D maybe TRBD1 (6 bases). The CDR3 has 17 residues. V was clipped by 3 bases and J by 0 bases, with 12 bases between them. Germline CDR1 and CDR2: LGHNT and FRNRAP. The DNA for the CDR3 is TGTGCTAGTGGTTTATCACAGGGCAGCTCTGGGGCCAACGTCCTGACTTTC. It encodes CASGLSQGSSGANVLTF.

This clone has more than one count but fewer than ten. The chain joins TRBV9 to TRBJ2-3, with a possible D match to TRBD2 (6 bases). The V gene's germline CDR1 is SGDLS and CDR2 YYNGEE. V shed 1 base and J shed 1 base, with 10 bases lying between them. The CDR3 is 15 amino acids. CDR3 protein: CASSVFGSGTDTQYF. CDR3 in DNA: TGTGCCAGCAGCGTATTCGGGAGTGGCACAGATACGCAGTATTTT.

This clone has just one count. The chain combines TRBV28 with TRBJ2-5; TRBD2 matches 8 bases. Trimming removed 4 bases from V and 2 bases from J; junction bases left unmatched: 9. Germline V gene data show CDR1 as MDHEN and CDR2 as SYDVKM. This CDR3 region has 16 residues. The CDR3 sequence is CASSSSKAGVQETQYF. The DNA of the CDR3 is TGTGCCAGCAGTTCCTCGAAAGCGGGAGTTCAAGAGACCCAGTACTTC. Full variable domain (outside the CDR3, taken from reference TRBV28 and TRBJ2-5): DVKVTQSSRYLVKRTGEKVFLECVQDMDHENMFWYRQDPGLGLRLIYFSYDVKMKEKGDIPEGYSVSREKKERFSLILESASTNQTSMYLCASSSSKAGVQETQYFGPGTRLLVL.

The chain couples TRBV6-4 to TRBJ1-3; the D is unclear. Per germline, CDR1 MRHNA and CDR2 SNTAGT. The CDR3 consists of 13 residues. Trimming shortened V by 5 bases and J by 1 base, and 6 bases separated the two germline ends. DNA for the CDR3: TGTGCCAGCAGTAGCGGGTCTGGAAACACCATATATTTT. Its protein product is CASSSGSGNTIYF.

CDR3 residues: CASSSGQDPNTGELFF. Written as DNA, the CDR3 is TGTGCCAGCAGCTCCGGACAGGACCCGAACACCGGGGAGCTGTTTTTT. The genes are TRBV7-6 and TRBJ2-2; 7 bases are a match to TRBD1. Germline V gene data show CDR1 as SGHVS and CDR2 as FNYEAQ. Trimming at V came to 4 bases and at J to 0 bases, leaving 5 bases not matched to a gene. The CDR3 is 16 amino acids.